The 6 T cell receptor beta chains reported below all come from one sample, sequenced in a study of shared clonotypes between healthy human individuals. The method was immunoSEQ multiplex PCR; TCRdb's version includes in-frame clones alone and lacks a portion of them. The sample contains roughly 1,000,000 clones, about 84% of which appear only once. The sequenced sample consisted of memory CD4+ T cells from PBMCs. Indicated subset: CD45RA-negative fraction. The receptor set was obtained from a young man in good health. Some clones in this sample may be carry-over from other donors' samples.

This chain connects TRBV6-6 to TRBJ2-7, with a possible D match to TRBD2 (6 bases). CDR3 length: 13 residues. Germline CDR1 and CDR2: MNHNY and SVGAGI (reference sequence). The V gene lost 8 bases and the J gene lost 3 bases, with 14 bases spanning the gap. The CDR3 nucleotides read TGTGCCAGCGGGATTAGCGGCGACTACGAGCAGTACTTC. Translating gives CASGISGDYEQYF.

About this clone itself: A read error may explain this, as a much larger clone is one base away. Other nucleotide sequences from this sample produce the same CDR3. The rearrangement joins TRBV2 to TRBJ2-2; D uncertain. The CDR3 spans 12 residues. Trimming removed 6 bases from V and 1 base from J, with 3 bases in between. Germline V gene sequence: CDR1 SNHLY, CDR2 FYNNEI. The CDR3 region is CASSLNTGELFF. CDR3 bases: TGTGCCAGCAGCTTGAACACCGGGGAGCTGTTTTTT.

V usage is TRBV6-4 and J usage is TRBJ2-2; 7 bases match TRBD1. The CDR3 loop spans 17 amino acids. Germline-derived CDR1 and CDR2 are MRHNA and SNTAGT. Trimming cost V 5 bases and J 3 bases; bases outside gene matches: 12. The DNA for the CDR3 is TGTGCCAGCAGTTACGTCACAGGGGAGTCGGACACCGGGGAGCTGTTTTTT. It encodes CASSYVTGESDTGELFF.

This chain connects TRBV25-1 to TRBJ1-6; 10 bases are shared with TRBD1. After removal of 2 bases from V and 10 bases from J, the junction contained 11 bases not matched to a gene. In germline, CDR1 is MGHDK, CDR2 SYGVNS. The CDR3 has 17 amino acids. The CDR3 DNA reads TGTGCCAGCAGTGAAGGGGGACAGGGGAGGTTTAGATCACCCCTCCACTTT. This encodes CASSEGGQGRFRSPLHF.

In this sample, this clone turned up a few times. The chain links TRBV7-9 to TRBJ2-1; D tentatively reads TRBD1 or TRBD2 (6 bases each). The V and J ends lost 5 bases and 8 bases respectively, with 16 bases between them. Germline CDR1 is SEHNR and CDR2 is FQNEAQ (reference sequence). The CDR3 contains 14 residues. The CDR3 coding sequence is TGTGCCAGCAGCACCCGGGGGCCTGGGGATGAGCAGTTCTTC. Translation: CASSTRGPGDEQFF.

This chain links TRBV4-1 with TRBJ1-1, with 7 positions matching TRBD1. The CDR3 loop spans 16 amino acids. Germline lookup yields CDR1 MGHRA and CDR2 YSYEKL. Losses at the gene ends were 4 bases for V and 0 bases for J; bases not matched to a gene: 8. The CDR3 protein is CASSRGTAPMNTEAFF. The DNA for the CDR3 is TGCGCCAGCAGCCGAGGGACAGCCCCTATGAACACTGAAGCTTTCTTT.